This T cell receptor beta chain came from a study of neoadjuvant anti-PD-1 for oral cavity cancer. Background on the study: Around day 43, patients without progression received a fourth nivolumab dose before surgery.

Indicated time point: after neoadjuvant nivolumab, at surgical resection. Blood cells were analyzed directly, without culture or expansion. As concerns this clone: The antigen remains unidentified.

Whole-study findings and limits: Only a few patients per response group were TCR-analyzed; validation needed. Non-responders to neoadjuvant nivolumab had significantly more clonal PBMC T cells than responders.

Per the germline V gene, CDR1 is SEHNR and CDR2 is FQNEAQ (reference sequence). This CDR3 spans 12 amino acids. Trimming removed 2 bases at V and 4 bases at J, with 5 bases between. Profiling relied on immunoSEQ multiplex PCR, and the TCRdb table lists in-frame clones only, not all of them. The repertoire holds about 9,500 clones, with 55% to 75% as singletons. Here the sequenced sample was PBMCs, taken after nivolumab (anti-PD-1) treatment. The V call is TRBV7-9, the J call TRBJ1-1; D call uncertain. The origin of this receptor is a person between 40 and 85 years old with oral cavity squamous cell carcinoma. CDR3 bases: TGTGCCAGCAGCTTACGGGTCACTGAAGCTTTCTTT. Translating it yields CASSLRVTEAFF.